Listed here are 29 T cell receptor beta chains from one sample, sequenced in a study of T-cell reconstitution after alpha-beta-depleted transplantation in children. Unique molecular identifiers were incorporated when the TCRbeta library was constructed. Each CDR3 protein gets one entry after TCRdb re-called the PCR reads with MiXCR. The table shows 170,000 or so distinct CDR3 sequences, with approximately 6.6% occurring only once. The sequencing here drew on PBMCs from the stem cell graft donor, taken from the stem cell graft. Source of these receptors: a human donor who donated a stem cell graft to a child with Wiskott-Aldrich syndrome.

The CDR3 spells CASSERSRPLHF. CDR3 DNA: TGTGCCAGCAGTGAGCGCTCGAGACCCCTCCACTTT. The V and J genes are TRBV2 and TRBJ1-6; unclear D gene. The V gene's germline CDR1 is SNHLY and CDR2 FYNNEI. The CDR3 runs 12 residues. Between the trimmed V and J ends, which lost 3 bases and 12 bases, there was a span of 9 bases.

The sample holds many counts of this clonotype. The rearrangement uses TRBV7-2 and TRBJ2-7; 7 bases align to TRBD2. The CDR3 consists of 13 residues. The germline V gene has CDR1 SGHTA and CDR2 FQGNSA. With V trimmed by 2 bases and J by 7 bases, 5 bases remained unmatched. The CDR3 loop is CASSLLSSGEQYF. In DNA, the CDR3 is TGTGCCAGCAGCTTACTGTCTAGCGGAGAGCAGTACTTC.

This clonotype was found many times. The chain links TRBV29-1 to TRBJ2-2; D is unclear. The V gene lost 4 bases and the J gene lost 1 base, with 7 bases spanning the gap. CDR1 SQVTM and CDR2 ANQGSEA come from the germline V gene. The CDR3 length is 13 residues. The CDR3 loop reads CSVVRKNTGELFF. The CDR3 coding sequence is TGCAGCGTTGTGCGCAAGAACACCGGGGAGCTGTTTTTT.

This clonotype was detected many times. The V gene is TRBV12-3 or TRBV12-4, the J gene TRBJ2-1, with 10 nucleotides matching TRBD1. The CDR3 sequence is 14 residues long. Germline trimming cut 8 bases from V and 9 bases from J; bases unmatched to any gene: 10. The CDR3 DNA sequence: TGTGCCAGCGGAACCGGGACAGGGGTGGGTGAGCAGTTCTTC. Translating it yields CASGTGTGVGEQFF.

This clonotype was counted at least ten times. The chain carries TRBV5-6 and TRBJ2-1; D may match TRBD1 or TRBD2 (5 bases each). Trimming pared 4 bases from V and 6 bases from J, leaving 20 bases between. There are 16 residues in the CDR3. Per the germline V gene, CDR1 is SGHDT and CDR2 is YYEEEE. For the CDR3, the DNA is TGTGCCAGCAGCGGGACCTTTCGACGGACTGTCAATGAGCAGTTCTTC. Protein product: CASSGTFRRTVNEQFF.

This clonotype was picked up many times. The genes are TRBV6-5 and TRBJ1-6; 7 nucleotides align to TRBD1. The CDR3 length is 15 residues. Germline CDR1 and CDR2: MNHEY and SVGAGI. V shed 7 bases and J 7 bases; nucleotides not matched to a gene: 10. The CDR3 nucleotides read TGTGCCAGCACCCGGACCGGGACAGCCAATTCACCCCTCCACTTT. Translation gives CASTRTGTANSPLHF.

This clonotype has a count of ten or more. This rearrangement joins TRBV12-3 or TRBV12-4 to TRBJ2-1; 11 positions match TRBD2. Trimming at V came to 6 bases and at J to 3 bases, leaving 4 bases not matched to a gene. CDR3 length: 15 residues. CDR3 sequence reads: CASSGLAGFYNEQFF. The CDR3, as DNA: TGTGCCAGCAGCGGACTAGCGGGCTTCTACAATGAGCAGTTCTTC.

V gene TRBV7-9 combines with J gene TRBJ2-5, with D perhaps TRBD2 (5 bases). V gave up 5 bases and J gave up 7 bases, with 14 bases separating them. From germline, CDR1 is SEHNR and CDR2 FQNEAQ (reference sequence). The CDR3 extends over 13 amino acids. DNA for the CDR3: TGTGCCAGCAGCGTGGCGGGCCGGGGGACCCAGTACTTC. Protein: CASSVAGRGTQYF.

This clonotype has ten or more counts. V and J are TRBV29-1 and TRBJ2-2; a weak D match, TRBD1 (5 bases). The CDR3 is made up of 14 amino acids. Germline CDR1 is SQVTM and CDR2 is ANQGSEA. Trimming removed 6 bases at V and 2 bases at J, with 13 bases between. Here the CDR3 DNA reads TGCAGCGTCGCTACAGGAGCTAACACCGGGGAGCTGTTTTTT. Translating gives CSVATGANTGELFF.

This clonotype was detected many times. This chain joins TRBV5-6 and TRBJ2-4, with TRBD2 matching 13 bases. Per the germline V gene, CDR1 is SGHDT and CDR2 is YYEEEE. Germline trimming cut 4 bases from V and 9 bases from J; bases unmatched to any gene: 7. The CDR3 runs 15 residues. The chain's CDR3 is CASSTRTSGGVIQYF. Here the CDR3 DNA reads TGTGCCAGCAGCACTAGGACTAGCGGGGGTGTCATTCAGTACTTC.

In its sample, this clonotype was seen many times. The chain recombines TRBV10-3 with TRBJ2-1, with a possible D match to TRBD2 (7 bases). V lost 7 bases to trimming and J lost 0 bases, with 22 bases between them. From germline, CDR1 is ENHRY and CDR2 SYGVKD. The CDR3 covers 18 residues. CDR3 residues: CAITARGGHRSSYNEQFF. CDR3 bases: TGTGCCATCACCGCGAGGGGGGGCCATCGGAGCTCCTACAATGAGCAGTTCTTC.

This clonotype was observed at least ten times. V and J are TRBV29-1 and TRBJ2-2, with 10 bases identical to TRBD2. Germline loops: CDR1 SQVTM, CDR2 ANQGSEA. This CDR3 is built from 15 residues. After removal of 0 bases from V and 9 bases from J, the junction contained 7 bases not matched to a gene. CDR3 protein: CSVEDQRGGSRELFF. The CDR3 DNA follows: TGCAGCGTTGAAGACCAGCGGGGGGGGTCCCGGGAGCTGTTTTTT.

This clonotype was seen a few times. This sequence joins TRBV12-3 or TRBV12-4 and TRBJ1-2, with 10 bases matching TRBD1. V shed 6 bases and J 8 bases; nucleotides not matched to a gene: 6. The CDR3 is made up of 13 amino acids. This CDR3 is CASSRTGGGGYTF. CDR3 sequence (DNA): TGTGCCAGCAGCCGGACAGGGGGAGGGGGCTACACCTTC.

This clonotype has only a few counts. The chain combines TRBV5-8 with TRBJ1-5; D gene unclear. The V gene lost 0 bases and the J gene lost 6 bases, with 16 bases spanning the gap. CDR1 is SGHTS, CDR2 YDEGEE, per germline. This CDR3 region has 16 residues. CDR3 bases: TGTGCCAGCAGCTTGGGTGGGTCCCGGCGGGGTCAGCCCCAGCATTTT. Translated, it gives CASSLGGSRRGQPQHF.

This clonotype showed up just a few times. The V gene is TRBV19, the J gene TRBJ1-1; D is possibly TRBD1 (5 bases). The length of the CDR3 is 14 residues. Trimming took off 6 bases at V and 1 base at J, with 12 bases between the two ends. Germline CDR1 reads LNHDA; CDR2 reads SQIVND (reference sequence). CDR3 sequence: CASSHQGENTEAFF. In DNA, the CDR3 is TGTGCCAGTAGCCATCAGGGTGAGAACACTGAAGCTTTCTTT.

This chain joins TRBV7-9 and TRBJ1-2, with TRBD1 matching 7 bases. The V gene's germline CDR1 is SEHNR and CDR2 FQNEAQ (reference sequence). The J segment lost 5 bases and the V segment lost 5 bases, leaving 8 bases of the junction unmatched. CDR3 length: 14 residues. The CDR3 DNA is TGTGCCAGCAGCCCAGCCGGGACAGCTTATGGCTACACCTTC. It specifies CASSPAGTAYGYTF.

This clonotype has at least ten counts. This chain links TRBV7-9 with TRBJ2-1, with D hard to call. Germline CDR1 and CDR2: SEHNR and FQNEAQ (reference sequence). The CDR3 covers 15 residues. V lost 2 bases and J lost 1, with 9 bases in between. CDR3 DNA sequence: TGTGCCAGCAGCTTAAGCGAGACTTCCTACAATGAGCAGTTCTTC. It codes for CASSLSETSYNEQFF.

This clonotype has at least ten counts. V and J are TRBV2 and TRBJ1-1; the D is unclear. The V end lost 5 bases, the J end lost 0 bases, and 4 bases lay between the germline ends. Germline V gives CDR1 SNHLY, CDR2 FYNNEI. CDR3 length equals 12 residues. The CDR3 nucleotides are TGTGCCAGCAGTACCATGAACACTGAAGCTTTCTTT. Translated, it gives CASSTMNTEAFF.

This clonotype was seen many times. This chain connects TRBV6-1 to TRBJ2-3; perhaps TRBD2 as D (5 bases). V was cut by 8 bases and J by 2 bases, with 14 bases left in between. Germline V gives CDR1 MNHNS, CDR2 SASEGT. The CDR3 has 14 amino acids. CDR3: CASARGLTTDTQYF. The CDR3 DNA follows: TGTGCCAGCGCCCGAGGACTCACCACAGATACGCAGTATTTT.

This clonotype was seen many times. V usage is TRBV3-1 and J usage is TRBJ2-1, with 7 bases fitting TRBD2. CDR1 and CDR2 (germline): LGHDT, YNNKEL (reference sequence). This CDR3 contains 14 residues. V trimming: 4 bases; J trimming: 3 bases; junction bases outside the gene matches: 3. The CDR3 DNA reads TGTGCCAGCAGCCGGGGGGGAATCTACAATGAGCAGTTCTTC. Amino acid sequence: CASSRGGIYNEQFF.

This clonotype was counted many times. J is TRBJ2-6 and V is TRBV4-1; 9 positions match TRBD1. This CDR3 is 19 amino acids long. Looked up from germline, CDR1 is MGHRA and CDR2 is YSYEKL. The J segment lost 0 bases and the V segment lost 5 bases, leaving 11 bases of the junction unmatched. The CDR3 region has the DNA TGCGCCAGCAGCGAAGGACAGGGGATCCTTCCCTCTGGGGCCAACGTCCTGACTTTC. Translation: CASSEGQGILPSGANVLTF.

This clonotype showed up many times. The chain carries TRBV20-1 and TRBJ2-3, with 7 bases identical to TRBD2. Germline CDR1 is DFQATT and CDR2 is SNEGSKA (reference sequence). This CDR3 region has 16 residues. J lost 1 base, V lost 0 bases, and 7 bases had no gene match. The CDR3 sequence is CSARDNLGGGTDTQYF. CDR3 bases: TGCAGTGCTAGAGATAACTTGGGGGGGGGCACAGATACGCAGTATTTT.

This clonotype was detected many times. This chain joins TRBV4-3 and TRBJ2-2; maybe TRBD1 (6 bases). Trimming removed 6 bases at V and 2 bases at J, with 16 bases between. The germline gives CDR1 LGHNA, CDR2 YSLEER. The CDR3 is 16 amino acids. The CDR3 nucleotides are TGCGCCAGCAGAGATGCAGGGGTCATTAACACCGGGGAGCTGTTTTTT. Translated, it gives CASRDAGVINTGELFF.

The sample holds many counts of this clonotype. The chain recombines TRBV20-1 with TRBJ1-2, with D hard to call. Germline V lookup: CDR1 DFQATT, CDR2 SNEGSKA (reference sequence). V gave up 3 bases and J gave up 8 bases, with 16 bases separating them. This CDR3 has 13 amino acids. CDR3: CSAREGRGNGYTF. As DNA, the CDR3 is TGCAGTGCTAGGGAAGGTAGAGGGAACGGCTACACCTTC.

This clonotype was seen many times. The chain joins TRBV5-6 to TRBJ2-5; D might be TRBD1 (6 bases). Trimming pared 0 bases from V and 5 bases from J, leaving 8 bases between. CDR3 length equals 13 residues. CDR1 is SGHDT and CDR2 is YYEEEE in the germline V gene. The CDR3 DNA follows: TGTGCCAGCAGCTTGGAAAGGGGGGAGACCCAGTACTTC. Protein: CASSLERGETQYF.

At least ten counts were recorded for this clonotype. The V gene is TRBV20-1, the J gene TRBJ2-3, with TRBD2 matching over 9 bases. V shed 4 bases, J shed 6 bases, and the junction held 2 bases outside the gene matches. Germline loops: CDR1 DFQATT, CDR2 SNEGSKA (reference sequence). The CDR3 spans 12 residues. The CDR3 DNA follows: TGCAGTGCTACTAGCGGGGTCGATACGCAGTATTTT. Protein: CSATSGVDTQYF.

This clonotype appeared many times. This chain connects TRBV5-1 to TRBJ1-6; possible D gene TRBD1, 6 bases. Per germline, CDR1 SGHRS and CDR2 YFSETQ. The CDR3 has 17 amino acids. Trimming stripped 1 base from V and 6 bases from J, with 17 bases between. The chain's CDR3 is CASSLTGQIMGNSPLHF. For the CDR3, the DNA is TGCGCCAGCAGCTTGACCGGACAGATAATGGGTAATTCACCCCTCCACTTT.

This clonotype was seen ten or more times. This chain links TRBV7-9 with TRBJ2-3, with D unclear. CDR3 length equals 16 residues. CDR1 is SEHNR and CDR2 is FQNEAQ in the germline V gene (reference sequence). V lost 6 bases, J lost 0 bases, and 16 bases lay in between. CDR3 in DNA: TGTGCCAGCAGAGACTTTGCTGTCACTAGCACAGATACGCAGTATTTT. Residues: CASRDFAVTSTDTQYF.

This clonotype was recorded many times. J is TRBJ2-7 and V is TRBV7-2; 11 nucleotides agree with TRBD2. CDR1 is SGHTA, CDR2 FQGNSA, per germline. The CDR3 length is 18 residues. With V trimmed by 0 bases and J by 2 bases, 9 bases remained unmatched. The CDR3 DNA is TGTGCCAGCAGCTTAGCGGTGTTAGCGGGGGGGGATGCCTACGAGCAGTACTTC. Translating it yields CASSLAVLAGGDAYEQYF. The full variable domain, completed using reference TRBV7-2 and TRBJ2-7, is GAGVSQSPSNKVTEKGKDVELRCDPISGHTALYWYRQSLGQGLEFLIYFQGNSAPDKSGLPSDRFSAERTGGSVSTLTIQRTQQEDSAVYLCASSLAVLAGGDAYEQYFGPGTRLTVT.